Described below is a single T cell receptor (beta chain) sequence and its context. Germline V lookup: CDR1 MGHRA, CDR2 YSYEKL. Between the trimmed V and J ends, which lost 1 base and 5 bases, there was a span of 15 bases. The CDR3 covers 16 residues. The data stem from a study of shared clonotypes between healthy human individuals. An approximately 220 ng quantity of DNA, roughly 32,000 T cell genomes, went into the sorted-subset replicate PCRs. TCRdb's copy holds only in-frame clones and misses some; the assay was immunoSEQ multiplex PCR. This sample has some 1.1 million clones, with about 72% found just once.

The chain couples TRBV4-1 to TRBJ2-1, with a weak D call TRBD2 (5 bases). The clonotype was recovered from a man in his late teens or twenties in good health. Some clones in this sample may be carry-over from other donors' samples. The sequenced material came from memory CD4+ T cells from PBMCs. The sample's subset: CD45RA-negative fraction. CDR3 in DNA: TGCGCCAGCAGCCAAGCGGACCCGCCCGGGGACAATGAGCAGTTCTTC. Encoded protein: CASSQADPPGDNEQFF.